Below are 4 T cell receptor beta chains sequenced from a single sample in a study of T cells in tuberculosis. Profiled with immunoSEQ multiplex PCR; TCRdb holds only in-frame clones, not every one. The sample carries fewer than 35,000 clones, about 95% recorded once. The source material was PBMCs. These receptors originate from a donor aged 5 to 30 with latent tuberculosis or without tuberculosis infection.

This chain uses TRBV6-1 with TRBJ2-7; TRBD1 matches 7 bases. From germline, CDR1 is MNHNS and CDR2 SASEGT. The CDR3 contains 15 residues. J was trimmed by 3 bases and V by 2 bases; bases with no gene match: 7. The CDR3 coding sequence is TGTGCCAGCAGTGAATCGAGGGGGCGCTTCTACGAGCAGTACTTC. It encodes CASSESRGRFYEQYF.

The V gene is TRBV27, the J gene TRBJ2-7; D perhaps matches TRBD2 (6 bases). Trimming left V 3 bases short and J 4 bases short, with 10 bases between. This CDR3 comprises 13 residues. Germline V gene sequence: CDR1 MNHEY, CDR2 SMNVEV (reference sequence). CDR3 in DNA: TGTGCCAGCAGTTTGGGACTTAATTACGAGCAGTACTTC. Translating it yields CASSLGLNYEQYF.

The V call is TRBV5-8, the J call TRBJ2-7; the match to TRBD1 covers 9 bases. The germline gives CDR1 SGHTS, CDR2 YDEGEE. The CDR3 is 15 amino acids. Trimming removed 4 bases from V and 0 bases from J; junction bases left unmatched: 5. The CDR3, as DNA: TGTGCCAGCAGCAGGACAGGGGTCATCTCCTACGAGCAGTACTTC. Amino acid sequence: CASSRTGVISYEQYF.

The chain recombines TRBV27 with TRBJ2-1; unclear D gene. Trimming removed 4 bases at V and 7 bases at J, with 11 bases between. Germline V gene sequence: CDR1 MNHEY, CDR2 SMNVEV (reference sequence). This CDR3 is 13 amino acids long. CDR3 nucleotides: TGTGCCAGCAGTTCGAACAGAAGGAATGAGCAGTTCTTC. Its protein product is CASSSNRRNEQFF.